This T cell receptor (beta chain) was identified in a study of a mutant IDH1 vaccine in newly diagnosed glioma. Profiling relied on immunoSEQ multiplex PCR, and the TCRdb table lists in-frame clones only, not all of them. Of 45,000 to 60,000 clones listed, about three quarters are singletons. Time point specified: week 5, during vaccination. The study gave 300 ug of mutant IDH1 20-mer peptide per vaccine dose, with topical imiquimod. The astrocytomas were IDH1-mutant, ATRX-negative, and WHO grade 3 or 4. With respect to this clone: The antigen is undetermined.

The sequencing here drew on PBMCs, taken from a glioma patient whose treatment included an IDH1 peptide vaccine. This clonotype originated in a man aged 45-65 years with glioma.

This chain's CDR3 is CSAPQENYNEQFF. As DNA, the CDR3 is TGCAGCGCCCCTCAGGAAAACTACAATGAGCAGTTCTTC. The gene calls are TRBV29-1 and TRBJ2-1; D not certain. Germline values: CDR1 SQVTM, CDR2 ANQGSEA. This CDR3 spans 13 amino acids. Between the trimmed V and J ends, which lost 7 bases and 3 bases, there was a span of 13 bases.